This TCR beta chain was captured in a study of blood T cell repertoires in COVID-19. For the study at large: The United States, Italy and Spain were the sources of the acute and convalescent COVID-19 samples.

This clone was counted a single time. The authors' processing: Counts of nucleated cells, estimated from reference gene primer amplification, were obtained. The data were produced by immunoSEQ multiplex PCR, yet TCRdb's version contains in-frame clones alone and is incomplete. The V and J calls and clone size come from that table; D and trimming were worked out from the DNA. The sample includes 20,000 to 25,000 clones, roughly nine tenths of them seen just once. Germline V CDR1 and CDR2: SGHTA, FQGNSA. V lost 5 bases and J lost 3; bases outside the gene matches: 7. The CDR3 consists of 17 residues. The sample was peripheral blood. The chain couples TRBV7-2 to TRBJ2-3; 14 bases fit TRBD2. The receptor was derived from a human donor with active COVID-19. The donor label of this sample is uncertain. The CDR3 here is CASSPGLAGVGTDTQYF. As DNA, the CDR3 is TGTGCCAGCAGCCCGGGACTAGCGGGAGTCGGGACAGATACGCAGTATTTT. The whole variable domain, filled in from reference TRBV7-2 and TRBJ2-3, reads GAGVSQSPSNKVTEKGKDVELRCDPISGHTALYWYRQSLGQGLEFLIYFQGNSAPDKSGLPSDRFSAERTGGSVSTLTIQRTQQEDSAVYLCASSPGLAGVGTDTQYFGPGTRLTVL.